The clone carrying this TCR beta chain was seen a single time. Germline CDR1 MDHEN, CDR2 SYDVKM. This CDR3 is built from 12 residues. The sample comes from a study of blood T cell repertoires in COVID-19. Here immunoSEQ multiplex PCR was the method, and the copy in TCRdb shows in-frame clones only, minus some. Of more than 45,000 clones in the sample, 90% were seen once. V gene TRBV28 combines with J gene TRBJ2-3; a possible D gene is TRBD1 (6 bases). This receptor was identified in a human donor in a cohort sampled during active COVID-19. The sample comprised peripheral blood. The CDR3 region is CVVGQGPDTQYF. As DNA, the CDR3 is TGTGTTGTGGGCCAGGGGCCAGATACGCAGTATTTT. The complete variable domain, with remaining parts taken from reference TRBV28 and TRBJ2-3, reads DVKVTQSSRYLVKRTGEKVFLECVQDMDHENMFWYRQDPGLGLRLIYFSYDVKMKEKGDIPEGYSVSREKKERFSLILESASTNQTSMYLCVVGQGPDTQYFGPGTRLTVL.